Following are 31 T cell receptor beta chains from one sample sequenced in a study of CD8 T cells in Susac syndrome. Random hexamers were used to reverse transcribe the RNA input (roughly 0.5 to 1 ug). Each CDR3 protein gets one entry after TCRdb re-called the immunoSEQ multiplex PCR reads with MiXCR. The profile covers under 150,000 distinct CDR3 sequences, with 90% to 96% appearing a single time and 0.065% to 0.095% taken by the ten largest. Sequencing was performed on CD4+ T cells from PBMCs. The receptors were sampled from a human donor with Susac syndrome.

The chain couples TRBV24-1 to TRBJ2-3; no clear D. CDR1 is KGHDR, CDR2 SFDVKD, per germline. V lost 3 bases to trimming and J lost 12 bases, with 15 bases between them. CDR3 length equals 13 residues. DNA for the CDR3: TGTGCCACCAGTGATGGATTTGAGGCCCGCCAGTATTTT. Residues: CATSDGFEARQYF.

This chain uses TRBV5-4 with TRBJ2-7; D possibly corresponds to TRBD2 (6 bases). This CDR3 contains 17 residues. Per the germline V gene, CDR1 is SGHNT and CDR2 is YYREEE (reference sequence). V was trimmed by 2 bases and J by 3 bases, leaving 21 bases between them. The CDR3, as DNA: TGTGCCAGCAGCTTAGCCCCCCAGGGATGGGGGGTCTACGAGCAGTACTTC. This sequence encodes CASSLAPQGWGVYEQYF.

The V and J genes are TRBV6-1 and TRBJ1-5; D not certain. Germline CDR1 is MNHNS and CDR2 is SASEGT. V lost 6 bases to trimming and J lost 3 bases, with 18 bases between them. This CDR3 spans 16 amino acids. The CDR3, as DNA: TGTGCCAGCAGCTCCCACCTGCGGGATACCAATCAGCCCCAGCATTTT. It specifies CASSSHLRDTNQPQHF.

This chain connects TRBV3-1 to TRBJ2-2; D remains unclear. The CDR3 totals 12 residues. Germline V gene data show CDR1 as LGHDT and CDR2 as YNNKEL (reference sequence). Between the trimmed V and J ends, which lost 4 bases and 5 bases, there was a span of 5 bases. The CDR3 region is CASSPVTGELFF. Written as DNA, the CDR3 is TGTGCCAGCAGCCCAGTAACCGGGGAGCTGTTTTTT.

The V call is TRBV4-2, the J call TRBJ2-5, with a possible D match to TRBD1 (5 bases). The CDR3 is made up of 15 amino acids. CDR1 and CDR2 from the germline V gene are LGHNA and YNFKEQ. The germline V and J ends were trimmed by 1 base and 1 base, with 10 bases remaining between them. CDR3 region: CASSQGSRAQETQYF. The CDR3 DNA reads TGTGCCAGCAGCCAAGGGTCCAGGGCCCAAGAGACCCAGTACTTC.

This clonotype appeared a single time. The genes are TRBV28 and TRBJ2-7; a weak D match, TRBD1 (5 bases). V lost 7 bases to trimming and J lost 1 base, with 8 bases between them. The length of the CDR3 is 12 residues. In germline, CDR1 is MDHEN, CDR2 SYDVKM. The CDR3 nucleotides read TGTGCCAGCAACAGGAAGTCCTACGAGCAGTACTTC. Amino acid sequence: CASNRKSYEQYF.

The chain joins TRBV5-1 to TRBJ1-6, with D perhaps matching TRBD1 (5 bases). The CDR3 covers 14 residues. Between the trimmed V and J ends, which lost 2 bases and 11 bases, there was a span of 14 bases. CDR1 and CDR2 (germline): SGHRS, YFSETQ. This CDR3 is CASSLQTGDPPLHF. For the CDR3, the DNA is TGCGCCAGCAGCTTACAAACAGGAGATCCACCCCTCCACTTT.

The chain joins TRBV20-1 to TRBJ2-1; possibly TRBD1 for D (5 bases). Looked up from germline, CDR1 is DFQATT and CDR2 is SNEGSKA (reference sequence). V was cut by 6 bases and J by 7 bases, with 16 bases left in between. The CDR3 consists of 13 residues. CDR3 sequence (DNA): TGCAGTGCCGCTCCAGGGATTAGGAATGAGCAGTTCTTC. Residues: CSAAPGIRNEQFF.

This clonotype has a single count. The CDR3 coding sequence is TGTGCCAGCAGCCAAGGACAGACCACTGAAGCTTTCTTT. Translating it yields CASSQGQTTEAFF. The chain recombines TRBV7-2 with TRBJ1-1; tentative D call: TRBD1 (6 bases). The CDR3 has 13 residues. Germline V lookup: CDR1 SGHTA, CDR2 FQGNSA. The V and J ends lost 5 bases and 4 bases respectively, with 11 bases between them.

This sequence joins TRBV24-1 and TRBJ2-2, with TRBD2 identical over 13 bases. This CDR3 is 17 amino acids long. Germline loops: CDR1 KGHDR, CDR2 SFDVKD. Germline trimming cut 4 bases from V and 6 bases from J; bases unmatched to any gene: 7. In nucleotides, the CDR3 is TGTGCCACCAGTGAATCCCGGACTAGCGGGAGACCCGGGGAGCTGTTTTTT. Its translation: CATSESRTSGRPGELFF.

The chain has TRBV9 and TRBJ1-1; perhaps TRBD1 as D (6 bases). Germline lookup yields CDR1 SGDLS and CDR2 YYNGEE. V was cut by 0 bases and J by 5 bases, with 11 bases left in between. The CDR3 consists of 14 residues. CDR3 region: CASSVDVGGTEAFF. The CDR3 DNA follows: TGTGCCAGCAGCGTAGATGTAGGGGGGACTGAAGCTTTCTTT. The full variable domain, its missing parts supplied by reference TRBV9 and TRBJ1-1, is DSGVTQTPKHLITATGQRVTLRCSPRSGDLSVYWYQQSLDQGLQFLIQYYNGEERAKGNILERFSAQQFPDLHSELNLSSLELGDSALYFCASSVDVGGTEAFFGQGTRLTVV.

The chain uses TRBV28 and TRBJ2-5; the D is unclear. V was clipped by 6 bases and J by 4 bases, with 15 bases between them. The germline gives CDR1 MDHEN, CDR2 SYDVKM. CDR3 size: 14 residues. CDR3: CASSLFPVGETQYF. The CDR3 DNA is TGTGCCAGCAGCCTTTTTCCTGTCGGAGAGACCCAGTACTTC.

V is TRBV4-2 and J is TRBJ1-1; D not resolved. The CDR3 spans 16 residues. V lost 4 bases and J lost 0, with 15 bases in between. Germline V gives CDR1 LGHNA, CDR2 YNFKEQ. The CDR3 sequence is CASSPQLGQLNTEAFF. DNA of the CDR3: TGTGCCAGCAGCCCTCAACTAGGCCAGTTGAACACTGAAGCTTTCTTT.

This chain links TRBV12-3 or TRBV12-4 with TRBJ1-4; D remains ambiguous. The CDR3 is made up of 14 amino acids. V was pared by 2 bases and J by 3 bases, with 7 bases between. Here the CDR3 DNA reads TGTGCCAGCAGTTTAACCGGGTCTAATGAAAAACTGTTTTTT. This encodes CASSLTGSNEKLFF.

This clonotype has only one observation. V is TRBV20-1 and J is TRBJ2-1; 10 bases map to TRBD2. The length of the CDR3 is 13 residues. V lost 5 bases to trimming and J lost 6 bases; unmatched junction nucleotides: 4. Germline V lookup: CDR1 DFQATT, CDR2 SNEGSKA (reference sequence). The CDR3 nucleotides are TGCAGTGCTTGGGCTAGCGGGAGCAATGAGCAGTTCTTC. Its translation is CSAWASGSNEQFF.

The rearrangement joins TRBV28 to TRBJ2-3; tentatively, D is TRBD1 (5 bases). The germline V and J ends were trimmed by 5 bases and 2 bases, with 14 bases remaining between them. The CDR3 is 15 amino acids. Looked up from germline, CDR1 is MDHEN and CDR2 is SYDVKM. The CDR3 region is CASSPDGAPTDTQYF. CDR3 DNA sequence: TGTGCCAGCAGTCCCGATGGGGCCCCCACAGATACGCAGTATTTT.

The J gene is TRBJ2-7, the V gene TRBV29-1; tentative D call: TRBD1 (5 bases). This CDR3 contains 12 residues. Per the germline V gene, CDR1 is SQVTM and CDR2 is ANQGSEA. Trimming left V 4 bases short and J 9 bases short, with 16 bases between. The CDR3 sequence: CSVGGLNTLQYF. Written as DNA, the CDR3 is TGCAGCGTTGGGGGCCTGAACACCCTGCAGTACTTC.

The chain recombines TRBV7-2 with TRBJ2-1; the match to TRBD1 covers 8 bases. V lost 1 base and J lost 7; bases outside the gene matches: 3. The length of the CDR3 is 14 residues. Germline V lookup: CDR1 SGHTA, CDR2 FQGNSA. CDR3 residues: CASSLGGQVNEQFF. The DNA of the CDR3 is TGTGCCAGCAGCTTAGGGGGACAGGTTAATGAGCAGTTCTTC.

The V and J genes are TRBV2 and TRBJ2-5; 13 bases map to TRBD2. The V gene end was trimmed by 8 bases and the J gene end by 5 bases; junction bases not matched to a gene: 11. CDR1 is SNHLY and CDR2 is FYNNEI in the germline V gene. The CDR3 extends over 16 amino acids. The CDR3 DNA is TGTGCCAGCGAGGGACTAGCGGGGTTTGGCGGGGAGACCCAGTACTTC. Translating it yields CASEGLAGFGGETQYF.

The CDR3 reads CASSPRTSGGPYQETQYF. The CDR3 DNA follows: TGCGCCAGCAGTCCCCGGACTAGCGGGGGGCCCTACCAAGAGACCCAGTACTTC. The chain links TRBV23-1 to TRBJ2-5, with TRBD2 matching 14 bases. TRBV23-1 is given ORF status, its function remaining uncertain. The J segment lost 0 bases and the V segment lost 4 bases, leaving 7 bases of the junction unmatched. This CDR3 has 18 residues.

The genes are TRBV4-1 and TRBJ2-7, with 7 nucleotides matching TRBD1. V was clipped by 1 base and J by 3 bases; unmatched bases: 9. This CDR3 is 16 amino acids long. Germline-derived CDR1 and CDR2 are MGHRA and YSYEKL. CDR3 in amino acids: CASSQGRGTVNYEQYF. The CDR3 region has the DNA TGCGCCAGCAGCCAAGGACGAGGGACAGTTAACTACGAGCAGTACTTC.

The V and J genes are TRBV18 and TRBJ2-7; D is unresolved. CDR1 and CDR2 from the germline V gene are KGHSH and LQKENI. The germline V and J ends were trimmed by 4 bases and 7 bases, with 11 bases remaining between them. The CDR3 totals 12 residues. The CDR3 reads CASSLPTREQYF. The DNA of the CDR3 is TGTGCCAGCTCACTCCCAACGCGGGAGCAGTACTTC. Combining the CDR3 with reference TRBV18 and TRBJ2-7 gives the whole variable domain NAGVMQNPRHLVRRRGQEARLRCSPMKGHSHVYWYRQLPEEGLKFMVYLQKENIIDESGMPKERFSAEFPKEGPSILRIQQVVRGDSAAYFCASSLPTREQYFGPGTRLTVT.

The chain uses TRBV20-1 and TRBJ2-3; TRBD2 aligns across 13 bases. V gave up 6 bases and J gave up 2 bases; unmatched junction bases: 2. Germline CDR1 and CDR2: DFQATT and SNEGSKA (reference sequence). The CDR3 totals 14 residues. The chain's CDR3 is CSAGTSGTTDTQYF. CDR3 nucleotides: TGCAGTGCCGGGACTAGCGGGACCACAGATACGCAGTATTTT.

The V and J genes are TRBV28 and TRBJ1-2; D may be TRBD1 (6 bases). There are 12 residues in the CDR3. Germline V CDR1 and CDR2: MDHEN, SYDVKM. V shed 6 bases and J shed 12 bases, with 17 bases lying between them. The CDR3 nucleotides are TGTGCCAGCAGATCCCAGGGGCGGGGGAACACCTTC. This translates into CASRSQGRGNTF.

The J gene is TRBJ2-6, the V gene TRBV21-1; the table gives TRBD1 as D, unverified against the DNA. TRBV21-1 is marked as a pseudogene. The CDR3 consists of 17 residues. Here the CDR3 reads CASRRLQGRCGANVLTF. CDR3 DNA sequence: TGTGCCAGCAGACGCCTTCAGGGAAGATGTGGGGCCAACGTCCTGACTTTC.

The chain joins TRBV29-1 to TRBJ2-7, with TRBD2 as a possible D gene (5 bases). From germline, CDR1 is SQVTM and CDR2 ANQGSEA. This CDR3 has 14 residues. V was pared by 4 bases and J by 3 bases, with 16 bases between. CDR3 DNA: TGCAGCGTTGCTCTCCGTGCCGGAGGCTACGAGCAGTACTTC. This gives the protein CSVALRAGGYEQYF.

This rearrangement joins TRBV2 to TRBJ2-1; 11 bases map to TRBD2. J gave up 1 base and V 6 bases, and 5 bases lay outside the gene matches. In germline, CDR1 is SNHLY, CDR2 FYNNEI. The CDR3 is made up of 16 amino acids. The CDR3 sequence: CASRAGTSGSYNEQFF. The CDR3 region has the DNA TGTGCCAGCAGGGCCGGGACTAGCGGTTCCTACAATGAGCAGTTCTTC.

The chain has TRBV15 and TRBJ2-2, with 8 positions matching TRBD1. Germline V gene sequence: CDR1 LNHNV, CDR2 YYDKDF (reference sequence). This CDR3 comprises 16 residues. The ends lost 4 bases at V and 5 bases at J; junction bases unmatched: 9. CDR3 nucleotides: TGTGCCACCAGCACAATACGGACAGGGCGGACCGGGGAGCTGTTTTTT. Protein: CATSTIRTGRTGELFF.

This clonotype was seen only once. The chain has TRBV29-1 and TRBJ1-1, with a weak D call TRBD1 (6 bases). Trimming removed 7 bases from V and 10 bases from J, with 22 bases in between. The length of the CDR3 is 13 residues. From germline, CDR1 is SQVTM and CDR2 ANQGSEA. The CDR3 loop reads CSAGTGSPMGAFF. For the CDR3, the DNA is TGCAGCGCTGGAACAGGGTCCCCGATGGGAGCTTTCTTT.

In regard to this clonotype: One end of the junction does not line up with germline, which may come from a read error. The CDR3 loop reads CSARLSTDTQYF. The CDR3, as DNA: TGCAGCGCTAGGCTATCCACAGATACGCAGTATTTT. The gene calls are TRBV20-1 and TRBJ2-3; D uncertain. The CDR3 is made up of 12 amino acids. Germline CDR1 is DFQATT and CDR2 is SNEGSKA (reference sequence).

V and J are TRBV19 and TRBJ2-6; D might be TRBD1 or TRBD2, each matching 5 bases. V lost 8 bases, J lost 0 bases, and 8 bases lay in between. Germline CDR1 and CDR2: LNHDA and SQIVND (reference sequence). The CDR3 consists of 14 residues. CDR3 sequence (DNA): TGTGCCAGTCGGGACGACTCTGGGGCCAACGTCCTGACTTTC. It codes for CASRDDSGANVLTF.